The clone carrying this TCR beta chain was observed a handful of times. What it binds is not known. Trimming took off 0 bases at V and 1 base at J, with 13 bases between the two ends. Germline V gene lookup returns CDR1 DFQATT and CDR2 SNEGSKA (reference sequence). This CDR3 has 16 amino acids. This entry comes from a study of blood T cells in healthy people across ages. In each sample, at least 6.5 million PBMCs were isolated. Then a second PCR, running roughly 7 to 11 cycles, was carried out with a sample-barcoded 5' primer and a J-beta primer mix. TCRdb re-analysed the 5' RACE reads in MiXCR, keeping a single row per CDR3 protein. Here the sample spans approximately 900,000 distinct CDR3 sequences, 48% being singletons. Study-wide findings and caveats: Age advanced and TCR beta diversity per million T cells fell, roughly linearly. Samples with more naive T cells showed higher observed beta diversity. Long-lived donors exceeded aged donors in naive CD4+ cells and diversity.

Sequenced input: blood. The sequence was collected from a man in his thirties or forties in good health. The chain employs TRBV20-1 and TRBJ2-4; D is ambiguous. CDR3 region: CSARDSGPAAKNIQYF. The CDR3 DNA sequence: TGCAGTGCTAGAGATTCCGGACCCGCTGCCAAAAACATTCAGTACTTC.